This T cell receptor beta chain appears in the sequencing data of a study of regulatory T cells in long-lasting Graves disease. V was trimmed by 2 bases and J by 5 bases, leaving 10 bases between them. The CDR3 runs to 13 residues. Germline V CDR1 and CDR2: MDHEN, SYDVKM. The study, taken as a whole, reports: Under persistent disease, TRBV28, TRBJ1-2 and TRBJ2-5 were used preferentially. Sample size was small, which may have lowered accuracy.

CDR3-region Arm-PCR and iRepertoire HTBI primers produced the TCR beta libraries. TCRdb recomputed calls from the multiplex PCR reads with MiXCR, one row per CDR3 protein. Of about 470,000 distinct CDR3 sequences in the sample, under 25% are singletons; the top ten hold about 7.8%. This clonotype was counted ten times or more. Its antigen is still unknown. Time point defined: persistent/refractory GD, antithyroid drugs over 5 years with positive TRAb. The authors made the TCR library using RNA they extracted from PBMCs. Patient provenance is recorded as an endocrinology department in Xi'an, China. Sample: peripheral blood mononuclear cells (PBMCs), taken when the disease was refractory, from a patient treated with antithyroid drugs. The TCR comes from a female donor with Graves disease. This sequence joins TRBV28 and TRBJ2-7, with D unresolved. In DNA, the CDR3 is TGTGCCAGCAGTTTACTGAGTCCTCACGAGCAGTACTTC. This gives the protein CASSLLSPHEQYF.